A selection of T cell receptor beta chains follows, all from one sample in a study of Ad26.COV2.S vaccination and SARS-CoV-2 variants. Generated by immunoSEQ multiplex PCR, the TCRdb table keeps only in-frame clones and is missing some. The sample includes about 440,000 clones, 90% of them seen just once. This specimen was peripheral blood, taken in a trial of Ad26.COV2.S vaccine versus placebo. The source is a person aged 18 to 59 who received the Ad26.COV2.S COVID-19 vaccine or a placebo. The CDR3 runs from the conserved cysteine through the conserved F or W. D genes are given only for firm matches. Clone size is given for some rows only: seen once, a few or many times, or a class if the clone is expanded.

TRBV30	NA	TRBJ1-2	NA	CAWTETYGYTF	TGTGCCTGGACAGAAACCTATGGCTACACCTTC
TRBV2	few	TRBJ2-7	NA	CASSVRVFEQYF	TGTGCCAGCAGTGTTCGGGTCTTCGAGCAGTACTTC
TRBV5-1	NA	TRBJ2-3	NA	CASSLDKTAPDTQYF	TGCGCCAGCAGCTTGGACAAAACGGCCCCAGATACGCAGTATTTT
TRBV7-9	NA	TRBJ2-5	NA	CASSLLGAQETQYF	TGTGCCAGCAGCTTGTTGGGGGCCCAAGAGACCCAGTACTTC
TRBV9	once	TRBJ2-7	TRBD2	CASSVGSTAGVYEQYF	TGTGCCAGCAGCGTAGGAAGTACAGCGGGGGTCTACGAGCAGTACTTC
TRBV2	NA	TRBJ2-3	TRBD2	CASKTSASTDTQYF	TGTGCCAGCAAAACTAGCGCCAGCACAGATACGCAGTATTTT
TRBV11-2	NA	TRBJ2-7	NA	CASSLDLPESYEQYF	TGTGCCAGCAGCTTAGATTTGCCCGAGAGCTACGAGCAGTACTTC
TRBV10-3	NA	TRBJ2-6	NA	CAISFRAKDSGANVLTF	TGTGCCATCAGTTTCCGGGCCAAGGACTCTGGGGCCAACGTCCTGACTTTC
TRBV7-6	NA	TRBJ2-5	TRBD2	CASSLGGGKETQYF	TGTGCCAGCAGCTTAGGGGGGGGGAAAGAGACCCAGTACTTC
TRBV27	NA	TRBJ1-4	NA	CASRGRAGEKLFF	TGTGCCAGCAGGGGGAGGGCGGGGGAAAAACTGTTTTTT
TRBV2	NA	TRBJ2-7	TRBD2	CASFDGTSNEQYF	TGTGCCAGTTTCGACGGGACTAGCAACGAGCAGTACTTC
TRBV7-2	NA	TRBJ1-5	NA	CASSLGRQAFNQPQHF	TGTGCCAGCAGCTTAGGTCGACAGGCTTTCAATCAGCCCCAGCATTTT
TRBV7-9	NA	TRBJ2-5	NA	CASSLEGRQETQYF	TGTGCCAGCAGCTTGGAGGGGAGGCAAGAGACCCAGTACTTC
TRBV7-9	once	TRBJ2-2	NA	CASSLGRADTGELFF	TGTGCCAGCAGCTTAGGCAGGGCAGACACCGGGGAGCTGTTTTTT
TRBV11-2	NA	TRBJ2-3	TRBD2	CASSLVMGGGTDTQYF	TGTGCCAGCAGCCTCGTGATGGGCGGGGGAACAGATACGCAGTATTTT
TRBV11-2	NA	TRBJ2-1	TRBD2	CASSLRTSGSDEQFF	TGTGCCAGCAGCTTACGGACTAGCGGGAGTGATGAGCAGTTCTTC
TRBV4-3	NA	TRBJ2-5	NA	CASSPLKGETQYF	TGCGCCAGCAGCCCCTTGAAGGGGGAGACCCAGTACTTC
TRBV27	few	TRBJ1-5	TRBD1	CASSPTGGGNQPQHF	TGTGCCAGCAGTCCAACAGGGGGCGGCAATCAGCCCCAGCATTTT
TRBV29-1	NA	TRBJ2-1	NA	CSVRFYNEQFF	TGCAGCGTTCGATTCTACAATGAGCAGTTCTTC
TRBV5-6	NA	TRBJ2-1	TRBD2	CASSRSGSRLFF	TGTGCCAGCAGTCGCAGCGGGAGTCGGTTGTTCTTC
TRBV5-5	NA	TRBJ2-7	NA	CASSLPLPYEQYF	TGTGCCAGCAGTTTGCCACTTCCCTACGAGCAGTACTTC
TRBV7-2	NA	TRBJ2-7	NA	CASSLAQTELTRKEYF	TGTGCCAGCAGCTTAGCACAGACAGAATTAACACGGAAGGAGTACTTC
TRBV10-3	NA	TRBJ1-2	NA	CAISEFVNTGYGYTF	TGTGCCATCAGTGAGTTTGTTAATACAGGTTATGGCTACACCTTC
TRBV30	NA	TRBJ2-5	NA	CAWSSPGVQETQYF	TGTGCCTGGAGTTCACCGGGAGTCCAAGAGACCCAGTACTTC
TRBV11-1	NA	TRBJ2-1	TRBD2	CASSLAMIAGGQEQFF	TGTGCCAGCAGCTTAGCGATGATAGCGGGAGGCCAGGAGCAGTTCTTC
TRBV9	once	TRBJ2-7	NA	CASSVGGASEQYF	TGTGCCAGCAGCGTAGGGGGAGCGTCCGAGCAGTACTTC
TRBV5-6	few	TRBJ2-1	NA	CASSGLGGEQFF	TGTGCCAGCTCCGGCCTGGGGGGTGAGCAGTTCTTC
TRBV19	NA	TRBJ1-1	NA	CASSLPPGTQKRTEAFF	TGTGCCAGTAGTCTCCCTCCCGGGACGCAAAAGAGGACTGAAGCTTTCTTT
TRBV7-6	NA	TRBJ2-5	TRBD2	CASSGTSGMAAETQYF	TGTGCCAGCAGCGGGACTAGCGGGATGGCAGCAGAGACCCAGTACTTC
TRBV7-9	NA	TRBJ1-1	NA	CASSRGGTEAFF	TGTGCCAGCAGTAGAGGAGGGACTGAAGCTTTCTTT
TRBV28	NA	TRBJ2-7	TRBD1	CASGGVGQGSYEQYF	TGTGCCAGCGGTGGCGTGGGACAGGGGTCCTACGAGCAGTACTTC
TRBV14	NA	TRBJ1-2	NA	CASSQLNPTRSGYTF	TGTGCCAGCAGCCAATTAAACCCAACTAGAAGTGGCTACACCTTC
TRBV7-6	NA	TRBJ1-1	NA	CASSPGTMNTEAFF	TGTGCCAGCAGCCCAGGGACAATGAACACTGAAGCTTTCTTT
TRBV19	NA	TRBJ1-2	NA	CASSMYLATRDGYTF	TGTGCCAGTAGTATGTATCTGGCGACACGTGATGGCTACACCTTC
TRBV19	NA	TRBJ1-5	NA	CASSIVWGRGQPQHF	TGTGCCAGTAGTATAGTGTGGGGTAGGGGTCAGCCCCAGCATTTT
TRBV19	NA	TRBJ1-3	TRBD1	CASSIFFGQVGSGNTIYF	TGTGCCAGTAGTATATTTTTTGGACAGGTTGGCTCTGGAAACACCATATATTTT
TRBV27	NA	TRBJ2-2	NA	CASSFASRTGELFF	TGTGCCAGCAGTTTCGCTAGTAGGACCGGGGAGCTGTTTTTT
TRBV4-1	NA	TRBJ2-2	NA	CASSANPTGELFF	TGCGCCAGCAGCGCTAACCCCACCGGGGAGCTGTTTTTT
TRBV27	NA	TRBJ1-2	TRBD1	CASSLQGGNYGYTF	TGTGCCAGCAGTTTACAGGGGGGTAACTATGGCTACACCTTC
TRBV3-1/TRBV3-2	NA	TRBJ1-4	NA	CASSQRGPNEKLFF	TGTGCCAGCAGCCAACGAGGTCCTAATGAAAAACTGTTTTTT
TRBV6-5	NA	TRBJ1-3	NA	CASSYRGVAGNTIYF	TGTGCCAGCAGTTACAGGGGCGTCGCTGGAAACACCATATATTTT
TRBV5-1	NA	TRBJ2-7	NA	CASSGTVSYEQYF	TGCGCCAGCAGTGGGACGGTCTCCTACGAGCAGTACTTC
TRBV6-6	NA	TRBJ1-5	TRBD1	CASTSWTGGNQPQHF	TGTGCCAGCACCTCCTGGACAGGGGGGAATCAGCCCCAGCATTTT
TRBV4-2	NA	TRBJ2-7	TRBD2	CASSPSGRREQYF	TGTGCCAGCAGCCCTTCCGGGAGGCGGGAGCAGTACTTC
TRBV9	once	TRBJ1-4	NA	CASSQSGVDEKLFF	TGTGCCAGCAGTCAATCGGGGGTCGATGAAAAACTGTTTTTT
TRBV28	NA	TRBJ2-3	NA	CAIPFGPPKSTDTQYF	TGTGCCATCCCTTTTGGGCCGCCCAAGAGCACAGATACGCAGTATTTT
TRBV27	NA	TRBJ2-7	NA	CASSSRTAIYEQYF	TGTGCCAGCAGTTCGAGGACAGCGATTTACGAGCAGTACTTC
TRBV7-8	NA	TRBJ2-7	NA	CASSLDGRSYEQYF	TGTGCCAGCAGCTTAGATGGCAGATCCTACGAGCAGTACTTC
TRBV5-1	NA	TRBJ2-7	NA	CASSFQGSYEQYF	TGCGCCAGCAGCTTCCAGGGATCCTACGAGCAGTACTTC
TRBV6-1	NA	TRBJ2-7	NA	CASSDPAGLSYEQYF	TGTGCCAGCAGTGACCCGGCAGGGCTATCCTACGAGCAGTACTTC
TRBV7-2	NA	TRBJ1-6	NA	CASSPGNSPLHF	TGTGCCAGCAGCCCAGGGAATTCACCCCTCCACTTT